The source of this T cell receptor beta chain is a study of Ad26.COV2.S vaccination and SARS-CoV-2 variants. The sample holds one count of this clone. Repertoires were generated with immunoSEQ multiplex PCR, while TCRdb's copy carries only in-frame clones and drops some. Of roughly 380,000 clones listed, about nine tenths are singletons. J was trimmed by 3 bases and V by 5 bases; bases with no gene match: 7. The CDR3 totals 14 residues. Germline CDR1 reads SQVTM; CDR2 reads ANQGSEA. Sample treatment: around 19 received Ad26.COV2.S at low or high dose, single or two shots; roughly five received placebo; per-sample allocation not given. The samples were gathered on day 63 after the first injection of vaccine or placebo.

This specimen was peripheral blood, taken in a trial of Ad26.COV2.S vaccine versus placebo. This chain links TRBV29-1 with TRBJ2-3; 8 nucleotides match TRBD2. This clonotype was obtained from a person between 18 and 65 years old who received the Ad26.COV2.S COVID-19 vaccine or a placebo. The CDR3 coding sequence is TGCAGCGTTTCCGGGACTAGGTCAACAGATACGCAGTATTTT. This translates into CSVSGTRSTDTQYF.